These 16 T cell receptor beta chains came from one sample sequenced in a study of OX40 agonist ivuxolimab in advanced cancers. Clones were sequenced by immunoSEQ multiplex PCR, and TCRdb holds only the in-frame ones, with some missing. This sample has roughly 80,000 clones, with more than 90% found just once. This material consisted of CD4+ or CD8+ T cells sorted from blood, taken in a trial of the OX40 agonist ivuxolimab. These receptors all come from an adult with an advanced solid tumor such as melanoma, head and neck, liver or kidney cancer.

The chain joins TRBV6-5 to TRBJ1-5; TRBD1 might be the D (5 bases). Looked up from germline, CDR1 is MNHEY and CDR2 is SVGAGI. With 3 bases removed from V and 2 bases from J, the gap between germline ends came to 11 bases. The CDR3 has 15 residues. The CDR3 loop reads CASSYGATGNQPQHF. The CDR3 DNA reads as TGTGCCAGCAGTTATGGGGCAACGGGCAATCAGCCCCAGCATTTT.

The chain recombines TRBV11-3 with TRBJ1-6; D not certain. The CDR3 consists of 15 residues. V gave up 1 base and J gave up 10 bases, with 14 bases separating them. The V gene's germline CDR1 is SGHNT and CDR2 YENEEA. The CDR3 loop is CASSLGGPERSPLHF. The CDR3 DNA reads TGTGCCAGCAGCTTAGGCGGACCCGAAAGGTCACCCCTCCACTTT.

The chain uses TRBV28 and TRBJ1-5; 10 bases agree with TRBD1. J gave up 7 bases and V 6 bases, and 12 bases lay outside the gene matches. The CDR3 loop spans 16 amino acids. Germline V lookup: CDR1 MDHEN, CDR2 SYDVKM. In nucleotides, the CDR3 is TGTGCCAGCAGATCTAATGGACAGGGGGGATGGCAGCCCCAGCATTTT. Amino acid sequence: CASRSNGQGGWQPQHF.

The CDR3 region has the DNA TGTGCCAGCAGCCTAACAGGGGCCGAGCAGTACTTC. This encodes CASSLTGAEQYF. The chain carries TRBV2 and TRBJ2-7, with TRBD1 matching 7 bases. This CDR3 has 12 residues. Germline V lookup: CDR1 SNHLY, CDR2 FYNNEI. The trim removed 6 bases at V and 6 bases at J, leaving 5 bases unmatched. Drawing the rest from reference TRBV2 and TRBJ2-7, the complete variable domain is EPEVTQTPSHQVTQMGQEVILRCVPISNHLYFYWYRQILGQKVEFLVSFYNNEISEKSEIFDDQFSVERPDGSNFTLKIRSTKLEDSAMYFCASSLTGAEQYFGPGTRLTVT.

The chain combines TRBV27 with TRBJ2-2, with D possibly being TRBD2 (6 bases). In germline, CDR1 is MNHEY, CDR2 SMNVEV (reference sequence). This CDR3 has 15 residues. The V end lost 6 bases, the J end lost 1 base, and 12 bases lay between the germline ends. CDR3: CASRFRRGNTGELFF. DNA for the CDR3: TGTGCCAGCAGGTTTAGGAGGGGGAACACCGGGGAGCTGTTTTTT.

This clone was picked up one time. The V and J genes are TRBV7-9 and TRBJ2-3; TRBD2 agrees at 16 bases. The V gene's germline CDR1 is SEHNR and CDR2 FQNEAQ (reference sequence). V lost 5 bases to trimming and J lost 3 bases; unmatched junction nucleotides: 8. CDR3 length: 18 amino acids. Here the CDR3 DNA reads TGTGCCAGCAGCCCCGGGACTAGCGGGAGGGCCGGGACAGATACGCAGTATTTT. This sequence encodes CASSPGTSGRAGTDTQYF.

The rearrangement joins TRBV7-2 to TRBJ2-7, with D possibly being TRBD1 or TRBD2 (5 bases each). The CDR3 has 15 residues. Germline CDR1 SGHTA, CDR2 FQGNSA. V lost 4 bases and J lost 0, with 13 bases in between. The CDR3 nucleotides are TGTGCCAGCAGCTGGGACGTTCATAGCTCCTACGAGCAGTACTTC. This gives the protein CASSWDVHSSYEQYF.

The genes are TRBV19 and TRBJ2-2, with a possible D match to TRBD2 (7 bases). Trimming removed 4 bases at V and 4 bases at J, with 13 bases between. Germline values: CDR1 LNHDA, CDR2 SQIVND (reference sequence). This CDR3 contains 15 residues. CDR3 sequence reads: CASSTEGGVTGELFF. The CDR3 DNA reads TGTGCCAGTAGTACAGAGGGGGGGGTCACCGGGGAGCTGTTTTTT.

The chain joins TRBV7-2 to TRBJ2-6; D gene ambiguous. CDR3 length equals 17 residues. Germline-derived CDR1 and CDR2 are SGHTA and FQGNSA. The V and J ends lost 2 bases and 0 bases respectively, with 11 bases between them. The CDR3 is CASSLIIRSSGANVLTF. The CDR3 DNA is TGTGCCAGCAGCTTAATAATTCGGAGCTCTGGGGCCAACGTCCTGACTTTC.

The gene calls are TRBV4-2 and TRBJ1-2, with D perhaps TRBD1 (5 bases). This CDR3 is built from 14 residues. CDR1 and CDR2 (germline): LGHNA, YNFKEQ. Trimming cost V 0 bases and J 7 bases, with 12 bases left between them. The CDR3 reads CASSQDPQGRGYTF. The DNA of the CDR3 is TGTGCCAGCAGCCAAGATCCCCAGGGTCGTGGCTACACCTTC.

The count of this clone is one. The chain employs TRBV7-2 and TRBJ1-3; D is ambiguous. Germline V gives CDR1 SGHTA, CDR2 FQGNSA. There are 11 residues in the CDR3. V gave up 1 base and J gave up 7 bases, with 2 bases separating them. The CDR3 protein is CASSLGNTIYF. As DNA, the CDR3 is TGTGCCAGCAGCTTAGGCAACACCATATATTTT.

V gene TRBV2 combines with J gene TRBJ2-1; 9 bases are a match to TRBD2. Per germline, CDR1 SNHLY and CDR2 FYNNEI. V was clipped by 6 bases and J by 14 bases; unmatched bases: 8. This CDR3 contains 12 residues. CDR3 bases: TGTGCCAGCAGCGAACGGACTAGCGCCGAGTTCTTC. It encodes CASSERTSAEFF.

V gene TRBV21-1 combines with J gene TRBJ2-7; the table's D call, TRBD2, has no DNA check behind it. TRBV21-1 is labeled a pseudogene. The CDR3 is 19 residues long. The CDR3 region has the DNA TGTGCCAGCAGCAAAGAATGTGAAGAGCGGGAGGCGTTTTTTTACGAGCAGTACTTC. Protein product: CASSKECEEREAFFYEQYF.

The CDR3 DNA reads TGTGCCAGCAGCAAGGACAGGGCGAGGCAGTTCTTC. As protein: CASSKDRARQFF. This sequence joins TRBV11-1 and TRBJ2-1; 8 bases agree with TRBD1. CDR1 and CDR2 (germline): SGHAT, FQDESV (reference sequence). The length of the CDR3 is 12 residues. Trimming removed 5 bases from V and 12 bases from J; junction bases left unmatched: 6.

The V and J genes are TRBV15 and TRBJ2-1; 9 nucleotides line up with TRBD2. CDR1 is LNHNV and CDR2 is YYDKDF in the germline V gene (reference sequence). V lost 1 base and J lost 4; bases outside the gene matches: 5. There are 16 residues in the CDR3. Here the CDR3 DNA reads TGTGCCACCAGCAGAGGAGGGGGACTAGCTTACAATGAGCAGTTCTTC. Its translation is CATSRGGGLAYNEQFF.

This chain uses TRBV4-1 with TRBJ2-7; 9 positions match TRBD2. The CDR3 contains 16 residues. V gave up 4 bases and J gave up 4 bases; unmatched junction bases: 11. Germline CDR1 MGHRA, CDR2 YSYEKL. CDR3 bases: TGCGCCAGCAGCCTCCTAGGAGCGGGAGGACCGTACGAGCAGTACTTC. Translation: CASSLLGAGGPYEQYF.